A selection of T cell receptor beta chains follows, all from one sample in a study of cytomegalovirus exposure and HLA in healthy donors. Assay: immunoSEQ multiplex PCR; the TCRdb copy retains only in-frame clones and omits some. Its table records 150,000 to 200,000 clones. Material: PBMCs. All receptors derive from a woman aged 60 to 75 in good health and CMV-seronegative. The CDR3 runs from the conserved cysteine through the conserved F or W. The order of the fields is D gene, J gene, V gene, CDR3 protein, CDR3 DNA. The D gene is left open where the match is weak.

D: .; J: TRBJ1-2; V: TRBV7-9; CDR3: CASSKNLAYGYTF; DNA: TGTGCCAGCAGCAAAAATTTAGCCTATGGCTACACCTTC
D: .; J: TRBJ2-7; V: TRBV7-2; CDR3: CASSPRRVSDEQYF; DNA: TGTGCCAGCAGTCCCCGGAGGGTTTCCGACGAGCAGTACTTC
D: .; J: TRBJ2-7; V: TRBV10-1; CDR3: CASSELGGPSYEQYF; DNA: TGCGCCAGCAGTGAGTTGGGGGGGCCCTCCTACGAGCAGTACTTC
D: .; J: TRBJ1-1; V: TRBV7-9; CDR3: CASTTGNTEAFF; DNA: TGTGCCAGCACTACGGGGAACACTGAAGCTTTCTTT
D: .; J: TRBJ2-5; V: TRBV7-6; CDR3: CASSLVTIQETQYF; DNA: TGTGCCAGCAGCTTAGTAACTATCCAAGAGACCCAGTACTTC
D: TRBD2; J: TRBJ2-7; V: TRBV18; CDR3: CASSLLAGRTYEQYF; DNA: TGTGCCAGCTCTCTCCTAGCGGGGCGTACCTACGAGCAGTACTTC
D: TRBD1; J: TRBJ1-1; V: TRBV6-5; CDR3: CASSYGGQPNTEAFF; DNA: TGTGCCAGCAGTTACGGGGGACAGCCGAACACTGAAGCTTTCTTT
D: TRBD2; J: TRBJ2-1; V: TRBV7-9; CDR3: CASSSGLAGGYEQFF; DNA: TGTGCCAGCAGCAGCGGACTAGCGGGAGGGTATGAGCAGTTCTTC
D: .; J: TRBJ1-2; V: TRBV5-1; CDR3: CASSPDSHGYTF; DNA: TGCGCCAGCAGCCCTGACAGCCATGGCTACACCTTC
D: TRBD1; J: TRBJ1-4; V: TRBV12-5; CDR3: CASGLRLGQGPTNEKLFF; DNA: TGTGCTAGTGGTTTGCGACTGGGACAGGGACCAACTAATGAAAAACTGTTTTTT
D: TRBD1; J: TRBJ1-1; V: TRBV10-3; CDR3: CAISVGQGGKKAFF; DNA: TGTGCCATCAGTGTGGGACAGGGGGGGAAAAAAGCTTTCTTT
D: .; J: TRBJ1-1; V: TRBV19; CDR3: CASIGWTEAFF; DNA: TGTGCCAGTATCGGTTGGACTGAAGCTTTCTTT
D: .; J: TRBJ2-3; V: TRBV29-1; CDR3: CSVVLLRGNRDTQYF; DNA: TGCAGCGTTGTACTTCTTCGGGGAAATAGGGATACGCAGTATTTT
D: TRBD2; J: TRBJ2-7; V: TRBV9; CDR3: CASATGLAGIEQYF; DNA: TGTGCCAGCGCGACCGGACTAGCGGGGATCGAGCAGTACTTC
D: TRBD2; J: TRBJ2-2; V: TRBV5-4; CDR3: CASSPRGGDLGGELFF; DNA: TGTGCCAGCAGCCCCCGCGGGGGGGATTTGGGCGGGGAGCTGTTTTTT
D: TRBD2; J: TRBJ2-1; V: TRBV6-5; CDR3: CASSYLAGEFNEQFF; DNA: TGTGCCAGCAGTTACCTAGCGGGAGAGTTCAATGAGCAGTTCTTC
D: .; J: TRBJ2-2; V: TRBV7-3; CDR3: CASSIEGNTGELFF; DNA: TGTGCCAGCAGCATAGAGGGGAACACCGGGGAGCTGTTTTTT
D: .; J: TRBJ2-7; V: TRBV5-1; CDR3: CASSLVAGVASSYEQYF; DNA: TGCGCCAGCAGCTTGGTGGCAGGGGTGGCGTCCTCCTACGAGCAGTACTTC
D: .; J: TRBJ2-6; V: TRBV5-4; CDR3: CASSLGREFSGANVLTF; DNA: TGTGCCAGCAGCTTGGGCAGGGAATTCTCTGGGGCCAACGTCCTGACTTTC
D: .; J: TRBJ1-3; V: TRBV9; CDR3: CASSLSSGNTIYF; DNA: TGTGCCAGCAGCTTGAGCTCTGGAAACACCATATATTTT
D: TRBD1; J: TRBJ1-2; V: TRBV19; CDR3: CASTGTGVRNYGYTF; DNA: TGTGCCAGTACCGGGACAGGGGTTCGCAACTATGGCTACACCTTC
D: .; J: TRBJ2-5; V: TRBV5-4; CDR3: CASSPGLNRGETQYF; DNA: TGTGCCAGCAGCCCGGGACTCAACCGGGGAGAGACCCAGTACTTC
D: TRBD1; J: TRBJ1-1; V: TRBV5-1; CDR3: CASSRGQGRDTEAFF; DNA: TGCGCCAGCAGTAGGGGACAGGGAAGGGACACTGAAGCTTTCTTT
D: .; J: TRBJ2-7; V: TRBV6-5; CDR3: CASSSRTASYEQYF; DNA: TGTGCCAGCAGTTCTCGGACTGCGTCCTACGAGCAGTACTTC
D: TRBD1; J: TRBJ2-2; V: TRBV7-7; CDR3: CASSPGTARGELFF; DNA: TGTGCCAGCAGCCCTGGGACAGCACGCGGGGAGCTGTTTTTT
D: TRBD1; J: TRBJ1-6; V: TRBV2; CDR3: CASSSDRVGYNSPLHF; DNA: TGTGCCAGCAGTAGCGACAGGGTTGGCTATAATTCACCCCTCCACTTT
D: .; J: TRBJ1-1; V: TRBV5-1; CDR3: CASSLGQTEAFF; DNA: TGCGCCAGCAGCTTAGGACAGACTGAAGCTTTCTTT
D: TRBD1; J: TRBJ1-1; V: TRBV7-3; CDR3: CASSLKGTTGWETEAFF; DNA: TGTGCCAGCAGCTTAAAGGGGACGACAGGGTGGGAGACTGAAGCTTTCTTT
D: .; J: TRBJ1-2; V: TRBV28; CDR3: CASSLRSSGYGYTF; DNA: TGTGCCAGCAGTTTAAGGTCGTCCGGGTATGGCTACACCTTC
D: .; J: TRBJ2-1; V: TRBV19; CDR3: CASSFSVAENEQFF; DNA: TGTGCCAGTAGTTTTTCGGTAGCGGAGAATGAGCAGTTCTTC
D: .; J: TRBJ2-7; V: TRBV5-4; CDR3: CASSLDREGEQYF; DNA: TGTGCCAGCAGCTTGGACAGGGAAGGAGAGCAGTACTTC
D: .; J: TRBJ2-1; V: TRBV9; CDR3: CASSPTVYNEQFF; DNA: TGTGCCAGCAGCCCTACGGTCTACAATGAGCAGTTCTTC
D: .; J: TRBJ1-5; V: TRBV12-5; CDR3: CASGLGFGDNQPQHF; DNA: TGTGCTAGTGGTTTGGGCTTCGGGGACAATCAGCCCCAGCATTTT
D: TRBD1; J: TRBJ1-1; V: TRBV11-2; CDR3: CASSLKGQAQNTEAFF; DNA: TGTGCCAGCAGCCTTAAGGGACAGGCTCAGAACACTGAAGCTTTCTTT
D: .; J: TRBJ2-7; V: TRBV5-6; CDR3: CASSLGSASGQYF; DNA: TGTGCCAGCAGCTTAGGTAGCGCGAGCGGGCAGTACTTC
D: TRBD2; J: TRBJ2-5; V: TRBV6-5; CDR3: CASSLSGGETQYF; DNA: TGTGCCAGCAGTTTAAGCGGGGGGGAGACCCAGTACTTC
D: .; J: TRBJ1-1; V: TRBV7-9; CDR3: CASSSPERYTEAFF; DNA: TGTGCCAGCAGCTCCCCGGAGCGTTACACTGAAGCTTTCTTT
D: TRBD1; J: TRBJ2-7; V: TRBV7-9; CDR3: CASSSSGTGGREQYF; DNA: TGTGCCAGCAGCTCATCCGGGACAGGGGGACGCGAGCAGTACTTC
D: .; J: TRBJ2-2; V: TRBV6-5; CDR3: CASRPQGLGTGELFF; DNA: TGTGCCAGCAGACCACAGGGCCTGGGCACCGGGGAGCTGTTTTTT
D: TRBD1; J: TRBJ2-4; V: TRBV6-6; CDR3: CASSYPGGLTKNIQYF; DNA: TGTGCCAGCAGTTACCCAGGGGGCTTAACCAAAAACATTCAGTACTTC
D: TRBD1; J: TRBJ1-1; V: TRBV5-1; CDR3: CASSRDRANTEAFF; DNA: TGCGCCAGCAGCAGGGACAGGGCGAACACTGAAGCTTTCTTT
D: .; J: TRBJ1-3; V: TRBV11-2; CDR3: CASSRLGNTIYF; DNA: TGTGCCAGCAGCCGACTGGGAAACACCATATATTTT
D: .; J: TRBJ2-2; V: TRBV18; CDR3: CASSPRQVTGELFF; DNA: TGTGCCAGCTCACCACGGCAGGTCACCGGGGAGCTGTTTTTT
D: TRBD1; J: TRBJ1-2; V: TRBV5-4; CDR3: CASSLAGRGDGYTF; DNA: TGTGCCAGCAGCTTGGCCGGCAGGGGGGATGGCTACACCTTC
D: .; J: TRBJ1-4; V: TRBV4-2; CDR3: CASSLSNSAGHREKLFF; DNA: TGTGCCAGCAGCCTTTCGAACTCGGCAGGTCATCGTGAAAAACTGTTTTTT
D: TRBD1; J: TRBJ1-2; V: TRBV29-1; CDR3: CSVDGGGTGGTGYTF; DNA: TGCAGCGTCGACGGGGGTGGGACAGGGGGCACTGGCTACACCTTC
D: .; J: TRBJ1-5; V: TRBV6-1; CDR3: CASREGVYQPQHF; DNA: TGTGCCAGCAGAGAAGGAGTTTACCAGCCCCAGCATTTT
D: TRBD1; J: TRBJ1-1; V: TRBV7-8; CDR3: CASSPDRGSEAFF; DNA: TGTGCCAGCAGCCCTGACAGGGGGAGTGAAGCTTTCTTT